Shown below are 15 T cell receptor beta chains from a single sample sequenced in a study of shared clonotypes between healthy human individuals (dated by TCRdb to 2018 to 2020). Libraries were made using the immunoSEQ multiplex PCR assay. What TCRdb holds here is the immuneACCESS table cut down to in-frame rearrangements. Part of the clones is not present; checked against another copy, under half of the missing clones reflect an unresolved V gene, and the others are unexplained. The sample table shows approximately 1.1 million clones, and approximately 80% are seen once. The ten largest clones take up 0.52% of the sample. Sequenced sample: memory CD4+ T cells from PBMCs. Reading the label with the study, this specimen's cell subset or site is: CD45RA-negative fraction. These receptors were collected from a man younger than 35 in good health. Some clones in this sample may be carry-over from other donors' samples.

CDR3 region: CASRDSWDYYTGELFF. CDR3 in DNA: TGCGCCAGCAGAGATAGCTGGGACTACTACACCGGGGAGCTGTTTTTT. V usage is TRBV5-1 and J usage is TRBJ2-2; 7 bases are a match to TRBD2. The CDR3 loop spans 16 amino acids. The trim removed 5 bases at V and 3 bases at J, leaving 10 bases unmatched. Germline lookup yields CDR1 SGHRS and CDR2 YFSETQ. The whole variable domain, filled in from reference TRBV5-1 and TRBJ2-2, reads KAGVTQTPRYLIKTRGQQVTLSCSPISGHRSVSWYQQTPGQGLQFLFEYFSETQRNKGNFPGRFSGRQFSNSRSEMNVSTLELGDSALYLCASRDSWDYYTGELFFGEGSRLTVL.

V usage is TRBV5-4 and J usage is TRBJ2-7; tentatively, D is TRBD1 (5 bases). CDR1 is SGHNT and CDR2 is YYREEE in the germline V gene (reference sequence). The CDR3 sequence is 13 residues long. V was pared by 4 bases and J by 1 base, with 9 bases between. The DNA of the CDR3 is TGTGCCAGCAGCGTAGGGGTTTCCTACGAGCAGTACTTC. It yields the protein CASSVGVSYEQYF.

The V call is TRBV18, the J call TRBJ2-4; no clear D. The V end was cut by 3 bases, the J end by 5 bases, with 8 bases between. CDR3 size: 13 residues. Germline assignment: CDR1 KGHSH and CDR2 LQKENI. As DNA, the CDR3 is TGTGCCAGCTCACCGGCGCAGCAAAACATTCAGTACTTC. It encodes CASSPAQQNIQYF.

This chain uses TRBV7-9 with TRBJ2-6, with TRBD1 as a possible D gene (7 bases). V lost 5 bases and J lost 4, with 21 bases in between. Looked up from germline, CDR1 is SEHNR and CDR2 is FQNEAQ (reference sequence). This CDR3 comprises 18 residues. The chain's CDR3 is CASSARQGLSSGANVLTF. In DNA form, the CDR3 reads TGTGCCAGCAGCGCTCGACAGGGACTCTCCTCCGGGGCCAACGTCCTGACTTTC.

CDR3 protein: CASSSAGANVLTF. The CDR3, as DNA: TGTGCCAGCAGCTCCGCCGGGGCCAACGTCCTGACTTTC. The rearrangement uses TRBV7-3 and TRBJ2-6; D is ambiguous. Per germline, CDR1 SGHTA and CDR2 FQGTGA. The CDR3 extends over 13 amino acids. V shed 4 bases and J shed 4 bases, with 5 bases lying between them.

The genes are TRBV2 and TRBJ2-1; D not resolved. This CDR3 region has 13 residues. Deletions cut 6 bases from V and 7 bases from J, with 13 bases between. Germline loops: CDR1 SNHLY, CDR2 FYNNEI. CDR3 sequence: CASRVMVGNEQFF. In DNA form, the CDR3 reads TGTGCCAGCAGAGTCATGGTGGGGAATGAGCAGTTCTTC. The full variable domain, with the rest looked up from reference TRBV2 and TRBJ2-1, is EPEVTQTPSHQVTQMGQEVILRCVPISNHLYFYWYRQILGQKVEFLVSFYNNEISEKSEIFDDQFSVERPDGSNFTLKIRSTKLEDSAMYFCASRVMVGNEQFFGPGTRLTVL.

V gene TRBV9 combines with J gene TRBJ1-1, with unresolved D. The CDR3 covers 14 residues. Germline V gene data show CDR1 as SGDLS and CDR2 as YYNGEE. Trimming cost V 2 bases and J 4 bases, with 12 bases left between them. CDR3 coding DNA: TGTGCCAGCAGCGTTAGTGCCAGCGTCACTGAAGCTTTCTTT. This translates into CASSVSASVTEAFF.

V and J are TRBV19 and TRBJ1-5, with TRBD1 as a possible D gene (5 bases). The CDR3 extends over 15 amino acids. The V gene lost 3 bases and the J gene lost 2 bases, with 11 bases spanning the gap. Germline V gives CDR1 LNHDA, CDR2 SQIVND (reference sequence). CDR3: CASSMGGSGNQPQHF. The CDR3 region has the DNA TGTGCCAGTAGTATGGGGGGTAGCGGCAATCAGCCCCAGCATTTT.

The chain uses TRBV25-1 and TRBJ2-6; D ambiguous. The CDR3 length is 12 residues. Germline CDR1 and CDR2: MGHDK and SYGVNS. V dropped 8 bases and J dropped 6 bases, with 8 bases sitting between them. CDR3 residues: CASSSLANVLTF. The DNA for the CDR3 is TGTGCCAGCTCCTCTTTGGCCAACGTCCTGACTTTC.

V usage is TRBV19 and J usage is TRBJ2-1; no clear D gene. Trimming removed 3 bases from V and 1 base from J, with 13 bases in between. Germline V lookup: CDR1 LNHDA, CDR2 SQIVND (reference sequence). CDR3 length equals 16 residues. The CDR3, as DNA: TGTGCCAGTAGTATGAATCGGGCAGGATCCTACAATGAGCAGTTCTTC. Its translation is CASSMNRAGSYNEQFF.

Regarding this clone: This may arise from a read error, as a much more abundant clone is one base away. The chain couples TRBV6-6 to TRBJ1-5, with 8 bases lining up with TRBD1. This CDR3 is built from 13 residues. Germline V CDR1 and CDR2: MNHNY, SVGAGI (reference sequence). The CDR3 DNA is TGTGCCGGCAGGGGACAGGGCAATCAGCCCCAGCATTTT. It codes for CAGRGQGNQPQHF.

The chain recombines TRBV19 with TRBJ2-6, with D possibly matching TRBD2 (7 bases). Germline V lookup: CDR1 LNHDA, CDR2 SQIVND (reference sequence). This CDR3 region has 17 residues. Trimming took 3 bases from V and 0 from J, leaving 12 bases between them. The CDR3 reads CASSIPGEGSGANVLTF. CDR3 in DNA: TGTGCCAGTAGTATCCCAGGGGAGGGCTCTGGGGCCAACGTCCTGACTTTC.

This chain uses TRBV29-1 with TRBJ2-5, with a possible D match to TRBD1 (6 bases). This CDR3 has 15 amino acids. Germline V gene data show CDR1 as SQVTM and CDR2 as ANQGSEA. Trimming left V 5 bases short and J 0 bases short, with 16 bases between. Here the CDR3 DNA reads TGCAGCGTTTCGGACAGTCGAGTGTACCAAGAGACCCAGTACTTC. Translating it yields CSVSDSRVYQETQYF. The whole variable domain, filled in from reference TRBV29-1 and TRBJ2-5, reads SAVISQKPSRDICQRGTSLTIQCQVDSQVTMMFWYRQQPGQSLTLIATANQGSEATYESGFVIDKFPISRPNLTFSTLTVSNMSPEDSSIYLCSVSDSRVYQETQYFGPGTRLLVL.

This chain links TRBV5-4 with TRBJ2-7, with TRBD2 matching over 9 bases. The CDR3 covers 16 residues. Per germline, CDR1 SGHNT and CDR2 YYREEE (reference sequence). Trimming cost V 4 bases and J 2 bases; bases outside gene matches: 10. The CDR3 here is CASSALSAGGPYEQYF. The CDR3 DNA follows: TGTGCCAGCAGCGCCCTCTCGGCGGGAGGGCCCTACGAGCAGTACTTC.

This clone appeared a single time. A single base separates this from a much larger clone, so it may be a read error. The chain joins TRBV5-4 to TRBJ1-2, with TRBD1 identical over 7 bases. CDR1 is SGHNT and CDR2 is YYREEE in the germline V gene (reference sequence). The junction had 6 bases not matched to a gene; V was cut back by 3 bases and J by 4 bases. The CDR3 is made up of 14 amino acids. The CDR3 DNA is TGTGCCAGCAGCTCCGGACAGGCGACCTATGGCTACACCTTC. Translating it yields CASSSGQATYGYTF.